The 5 T cell receptor beta chains reported below all come from one sample, sequenced in a study of cytomegalovirus exposure and HLA in healthy donors. The PCR ran on 60 Vbeta and 13 Jbeta primers. Sequencing used immunoSEQ multiplex PCR; TCRdb keeps in-frame clones, though not all of them. The sample contains 150,000 or so clones, about 78% of which appear only once. The sample consisted of PBMCs. These receptors were taken from a female donor in good health and CMV-seronegative.

This chain links TRBV5-1 with TRBJ2-2, with 9 bases fitting TRBD2. Germline CDR1 is SGHRS and CDR2 is YFSETQ. The CDR3 sequence is 16 residues long. J lost 5 bases, V lost 3 bases, and 8 bases had no gene match. CDR3 DNA sequence: TGCGCCAGCAGCTCTCCAGCGGGAGGTGAGACCGGGGAGCTGTTTTTT. This translates into CASSSPAGGETGELFF.

The V and J genes are TRBV28 and TRBJ2-7; the match to TRBD2 covers 12 bases. This CDR3 is built from 14 residues. Germline lookup yields CDR1 MDHEN and CDR2 SYDVKM. After removal of 8 bases from V and 6 bases from J, the junction contained 8 bases not matched to a gene. The DNA for the CDR3 is TGTGCCAGCGCCTCCGGGACTAGCGGGCCCGAGCAGTACTTC. This sequence encodes CASASGTSGPEQYF.

This clone has more than one count but fewer than ten. This rearrangement joins TRBV7-2 to TRBJ1-2, with TRBD1 matching over 7 bases. V lost 1 base to trimming and J lost 6 bases; unmatched junction nucleotides: 5. The CDR3 loop spans 14 amino acids. Germline CDR1 reads SGHTA; CDR2 reads FQGNSA. The CDR3 loop is CASSLDGTANGYTF. The CDR3 DNA reads as TGTGCCAGCAGCTTAGACGGGACAGCCAATGGCTACACCTTC.

This clone was detected only once. V is TRBV5-1 and J is TRBJ2-5; weak D call: TRBD2 (6 bases). The CDR3 spans 14 residues. Germline lookup yields CDR1 SGHRS and CDR2 YFSETQ. V was trimmed by 2 bases and J by 5 bases, leaving 13 bases between them. This CDR3 is CASSLGGLGETQYF. The CDR3 DNA follows: TGCGCCAGCAGCTTAGGAGGGTTAGGGGAGACCCAGTACTTC.

V is TRBV7-2 and J is TRBJ1-1; tentative D call: TRBD1 (6 bases). Trimming left V 0 bases short and J 1 base short, with 9 bases between. The germline V gene has CDR1 SGHTA and CDR2 FQGNSA. The CDR3 runs to 15 residues. DNA of the CDR3: TGTGCCAGCAGCTTAGCCATGGGGGCGAACACTGAAGCTTTCTTT. Translated, it gives CASSLAMGANTEAFF.